Detailed here is one T cell receptor beta chain. Its antigen is not identified. A much larger clone lies one base from this, so it may be a read error. In this CDR3 the conserved last residue, phenylalanine or tryptophan, is missing, so a read error is likely. Researchers prepared the TCRbeta library using unique molecular identifiers, the study reports. MiXCR was run by TCRdb on the PCR reads, yielding one entry per CDR3 protein. The table includes hundreds of thousands of distinct CDR3 sequences, less than 9% detected once. CDR3 size: 16 residues. CDR1 is DFQATT, CDR2 SNEGSKA, per germline (reference sequence). Between the trimmed V and J ends, which lost 0 bases and 8 bases, there was a span of 20 bases. These data originate in a study of T-cell reconstitution after alpha-beta-depleted transplantation in children. Regarding the study as a whole: Surviving recipient T cells and thymic progenitors underlay high day-60 TCRbeta diversity in some patients.

The J gene is TRBJ2-1, the V gene TRBV20-1; maybe TRBD1 (6 bases). Sequencing used PBMCs, mostly from graft donor cells, obtained 180 days after TCRalphabeta/CD19-depleted stem cell transplant. The receptor was derived from a male patient between 5 and 17 years old who had a stem cell transplant for acute lymphoblastic leukemia, so the T cells may come from the graft donor. As DNA, the CDR3 is TGCAGTGCTAGAGATTACGAGGGGGAATTAGGCGATGAGCAGTTCTTA. Encoded protein: CSARDYEGELGDEQFL.